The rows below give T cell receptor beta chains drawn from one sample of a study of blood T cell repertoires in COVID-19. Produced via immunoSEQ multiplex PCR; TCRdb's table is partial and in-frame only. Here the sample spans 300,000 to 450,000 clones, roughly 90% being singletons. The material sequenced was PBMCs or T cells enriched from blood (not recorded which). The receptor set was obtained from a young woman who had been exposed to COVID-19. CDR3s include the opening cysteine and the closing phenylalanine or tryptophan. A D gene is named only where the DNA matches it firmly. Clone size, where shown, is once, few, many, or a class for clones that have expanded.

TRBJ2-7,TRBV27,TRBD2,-,TGTGCCAGCAGTTTAGGGTTGGGGACTACGGACGAGCAGTACTTC,CASSLGLGTTDEQYF
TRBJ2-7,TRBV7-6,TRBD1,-,TGTGCCAGCAGCTCCCAGAGACCGGGACAGGGCCCCTACGAGCAGTACTTC,CASSSQRPGQGPYEQYF
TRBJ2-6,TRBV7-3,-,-,TGTGCCAGCAGCCCATTCTCCAGGGCGAGCTCTGGGGCCAACGTCCTGACTTTC,CASSPFSRASSGANVLTF
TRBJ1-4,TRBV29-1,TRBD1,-,TGCAGCGTTAAGGGACAGGGGAATGAAAAACTGTTTTTT,CSVKGQGNEKLFF
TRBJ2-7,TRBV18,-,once,TGTGCCAGCTCACCGCAGAACTCCTACGAGCAGTACTTC,CASSPQNSYEQYF
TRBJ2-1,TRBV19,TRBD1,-,TGTGCCAGTAGTATCGCTCAGGACAGGTTCTACAATGAGCAGTTCTTC,CASSIAQDRFYNEQFF
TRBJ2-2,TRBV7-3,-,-,TGTGCCAGCAGCTTAATGATGACGGGTCCGAACACCGGGGAGCTGTTTTTT,CASSLMMTGPNTGELFF
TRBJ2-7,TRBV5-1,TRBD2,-,TGCGCCAGCAGCACGGGACTAGCGGGAGAAACCCTCGAGCAGTACTTC,CASSTGLAGETLEQYF
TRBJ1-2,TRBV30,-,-,TGTGCCTGGAGGGCAGGGAACTATGGCTACACCTTC,CAWRAGNYGYTF
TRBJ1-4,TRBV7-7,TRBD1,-,TGTGCTAGCAGCCAAACGACAGGGATTGGGGAAAAACTGTTTTTT,CASSQTTGIGEKLFF
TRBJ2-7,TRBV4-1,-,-,TGCGCCAGCAGCCAAGATTGGGCAGGGGCCCGAGAGCAGTACTTC,CASSQDWAGAREQYF
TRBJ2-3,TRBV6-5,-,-,TGTGCCAGCAGCCCCGGGACTACAGATACGCAGTATTTT,CASSPGTTDTQYF
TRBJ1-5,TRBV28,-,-,TGTGCCAGCAGCTCCTACAGCTTTGATCAGCCCCAGCATTTT,CASSSYSFDQPQHF
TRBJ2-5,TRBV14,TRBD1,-,TGTGCCAGCAGCCAGCTCTCAGGGGGCATGTGGGAGACCCAGTACTTC,CASSQLSGGMWETQYF
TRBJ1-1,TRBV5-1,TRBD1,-,TGCGCCAGCAGCAGAAGGACAGGGACTGAAGCTTTCTTT,CASSRRTGTEAFF
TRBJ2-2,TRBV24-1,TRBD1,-,TGTGCCACCGGAATTACCGGGACAGGGGACACCGGGGAGCTGTTTTTT,CATGITGTGDTGELFF
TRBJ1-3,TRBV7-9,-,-,TGTGCCAGCAGCGAGGGCACCATATATTTT,CASSEGTIYF